Each of the 6 T cell receptor beta chains below was sequenced from the same sample in a study of blood T cell repertoires in COVID-19. Profiling relied on immunoSEQ multiplex PCR, and the TCRdb table lists in-frame clones only, not all of them. This sample carries approximately 390,000 clones, approximately 89% of them seen once, and the ten largest clones take about 2.3%. The sequenced material came from peripheral blood. These receptor sequences come from a woman aged 55-75 years with COVID-19, enrolled during active disease.

This clone was seen just once. The rearrangement uses TRBV3-1 (or the pseudogene TRBV3-2) and TRBJ2-1; 8 nucleotides agree with TRBD2. CDR1 is LGHDT and CDR2 is YNNKEL in the germline V gene (reference sequence). The ends lost 5 bases at V and 7 bases at J; junction bases unmatched: 13. This CDR3 has 16 residues. The CDR3 bases are TGTGCCAGCAGCTACGTATCCAGCGGGGGATTGAATGAGCAGTTCTTC. Amino acids: CASSYVSSGGLNEQFF.

This clone was observed a handful of times. The CDR3 here is CASSENRVGELFF. Written as DNA, the CDR3 is TGTGCCAGCAGTGAGAACAGGGTCGGGGAGCTGTTTTTT. The V and J genes are TRBV2 and TRBJ2-2; weak D call: TRBD1 (6 bases). The CDR3 is 13 residues long. CDR1 is SNHLY, CDR2 FYNNEI, per germline. V lost 3 bases to trimming and J lost 7 bases, with 9 bases between them.

J is TRBJ1-1 and V is TRBV28; tentative D call: TRBD1 (5 bases). V lost 6 bases, J lost 8 bases, and 16 bases lay in between. CDR3 size: 13 residues. The V gene's germline CDR1 is MDHEN and CDR2 SYDVKM. The CDR3 DNA follows: TGTGCCAGCAGGCCCGACAGAACCCGGGAAGCTTTCTTT. Translating gives CASRPDRTREAFF.

This clone was found once. The chain is built from TRBV9 and TRBJ2-5; D unresolved. The ends were cut back, 0 bases at V and 5 bases at J, with 11 bases in the middle. CDR1 and CDR2 (germline): SGDLS, YYNGEE. There are 14 residues in the CDR3. The CDR3 spells CASSVDPGAETQYF. DNA for the CDR3: TGTGCCAGCAGCGTAGACCCAGGTGCCGAGACCCAGTACTTC.

This clone was observed once. The V call is TRBV2, the J call TRBJ1-5, with 7 bases aligning to TRBD1. Germline values: CDR1 SNHLY, CDR2 FYNNEI. The junction had 5 bases not matched to a gene; V was cut back by 6 bases and J by 6 bases. The CDR3 has 13 amino acids. DNA for the CDR3: TGTGCCAGCAGAGATGACAGGGCTCAGCCCCAGCATTTT. Its translation is CASRDDRAQPQHF.

The J gene is TRBJ2-7, the V gene TRBV2; TRBD1 matches 10 bases. Germline V gives CDR1 SNHLY, CDR2 FYNNEI. Unmatched junction bases numbered 13, after V lost 9 bases and J lost 2 bases. The CDR3 has 16 amino acids. CDR3 loop: CARSGSLGTGAYEQYF. DNA for the CDR3: TGTGCCAGATCTGGATCTTTAGGGACAGGGGCCTACGAGCAGTACTTC.